This entry is about one TCR beta chain. Antigen specificity is unknown. This sample was taken from a study of Tregs in tolerant kidney transplant recipients. This CDR3 has 15 residues. CDR1 is SGHRS, CDR2 YFSETQ, per germline. Trimming shortened V by 4 bases and J by 1 base, and 15 bases separated the two germline ends. TCRdb keeps only in-frame clones here, not all; method: immunoSEQ multiplex PCR. In the table there are approximately 45,000 clones, around 95% of which are singletons. Study findings and constraints: Tregs expanded with activated donor B cells seemed most donor-specific.

This rearrangement joins TRBV5-1 to TRBJ2-7, with D possibly called TRBD1 or TRBD2 (5 bases each). The TCR comes from a human donor in good health. The sequenced material came from Tregs from blood cultured with allogeneic cells. This CDR3 is CASSMRGYPSYEQYF. The DNA for the CDR3 is TGCGCCAGCAGCATGAGGGGATACCCGTCCTACGAGCAGTACTTC.